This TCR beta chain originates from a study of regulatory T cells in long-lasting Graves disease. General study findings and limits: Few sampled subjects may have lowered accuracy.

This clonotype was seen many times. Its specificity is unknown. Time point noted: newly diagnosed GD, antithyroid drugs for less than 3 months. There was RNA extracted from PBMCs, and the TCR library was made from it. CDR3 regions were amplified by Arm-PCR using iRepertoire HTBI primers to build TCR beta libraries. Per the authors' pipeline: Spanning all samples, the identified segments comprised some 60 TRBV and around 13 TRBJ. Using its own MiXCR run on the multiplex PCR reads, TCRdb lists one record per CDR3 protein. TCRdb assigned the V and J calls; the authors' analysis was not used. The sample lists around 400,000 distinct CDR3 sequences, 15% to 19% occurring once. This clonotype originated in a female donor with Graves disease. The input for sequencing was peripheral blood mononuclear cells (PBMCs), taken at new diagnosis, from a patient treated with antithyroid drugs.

CDR3: CASTKVLGNTEAFF. The CDR3 DNA follows: TGTGCCAGCACGAAGGTGTTGGGGAACACTGAAGCTTTCTTT. This chain connects TRBV2 to TRBJ1-1; D gene uncertain. Between the trimmed V and J ends, which lost 7 bases and 1 base, there was a span of 13 bases. The CDR3 has 14 amino acids. Germline CDR1 and CDR2: SNHLY and FYNNEI.